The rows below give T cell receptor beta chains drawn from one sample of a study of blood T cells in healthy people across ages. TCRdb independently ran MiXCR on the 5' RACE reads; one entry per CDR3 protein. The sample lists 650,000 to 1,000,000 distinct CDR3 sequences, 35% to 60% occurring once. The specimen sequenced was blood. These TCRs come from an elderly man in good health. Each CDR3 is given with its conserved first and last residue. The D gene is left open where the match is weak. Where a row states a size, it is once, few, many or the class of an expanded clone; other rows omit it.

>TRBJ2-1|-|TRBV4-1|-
CASSQVPQTYNEQFF
TGCGCCAGCAGCCAAGTTCCGCAAACTTACAATGAGCAGTTCTTC
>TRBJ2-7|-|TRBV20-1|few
CSAERGTDEQYF
TGCAGTGCTGAAAGAGGTACCGACGAGCAGTACTTC
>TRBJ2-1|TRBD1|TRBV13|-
CASSFRGGFGEQFF
TGTGCCAGCAGCTTCCGAGGGGGCTTTGGTGAGCAGTTCTTC
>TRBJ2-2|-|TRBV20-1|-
CSARARQNTGELFF
TGCAGTGCTAGAGCGAGACAGAACACCGGGGAGCTGTTTTTT
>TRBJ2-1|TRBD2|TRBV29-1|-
CSTTSTGGDKQFF
TGCAGCACAACCTCCACTGGGGGGGATAAGCAGTTCTTC
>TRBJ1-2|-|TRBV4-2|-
CASSQDTQYGYTF
TGTGCCAGCAGCCAAGATACACAGTACGGCTACACCTTC
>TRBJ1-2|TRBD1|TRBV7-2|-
CASSQGQGIRGYTF
TGTGCCAGCAGCCAGGGACAGGGGATTCGTGGCTACACCTTC
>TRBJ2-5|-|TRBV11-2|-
CASSLDRGTSGAQYF
TGTGCCAGCAGCTTAGATCGAGGTACCTCCGGGGCCCAGTACTTC
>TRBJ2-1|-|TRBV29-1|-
CSVEDQGGGSYNEQFF
TGCAGCGTTGAAGATCAGGGTGGGGGCTCCTACAATGAGCAGTTCTTC
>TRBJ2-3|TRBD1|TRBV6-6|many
CASSGQGSLYF
TGTGCCAGCAGTGGACAGGGTTCGCTGTATTTT
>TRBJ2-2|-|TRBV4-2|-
CASSQGGGSGELFF
TGTGCCAGCAGCCAAGGTGGAGGGTCCGGGGAGCTGTTTTTT
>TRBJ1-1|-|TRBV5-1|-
CASSALGGDTEAFF
TGCGCCAGCAGCGCCCTCGGCGGGGACACTGAAGCTTTCTTT
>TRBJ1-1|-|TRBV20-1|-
CSAEDHPNTEAFF
TGCAGTGCTGAAGACCACCCGAACACTGAAGCTTTCTTT